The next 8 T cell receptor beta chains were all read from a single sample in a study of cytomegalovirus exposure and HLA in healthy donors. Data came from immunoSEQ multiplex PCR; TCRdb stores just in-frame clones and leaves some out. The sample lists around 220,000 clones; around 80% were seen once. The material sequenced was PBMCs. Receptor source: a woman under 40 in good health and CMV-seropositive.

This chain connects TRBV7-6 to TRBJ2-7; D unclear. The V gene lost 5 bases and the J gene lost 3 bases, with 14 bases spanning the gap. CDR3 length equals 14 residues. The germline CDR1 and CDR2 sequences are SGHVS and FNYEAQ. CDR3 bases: TGTGCCAGCAGCAAACGCCGTCTAGGCTACGAGCAGTACTTC. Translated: CASSKRRLGYEQYF.

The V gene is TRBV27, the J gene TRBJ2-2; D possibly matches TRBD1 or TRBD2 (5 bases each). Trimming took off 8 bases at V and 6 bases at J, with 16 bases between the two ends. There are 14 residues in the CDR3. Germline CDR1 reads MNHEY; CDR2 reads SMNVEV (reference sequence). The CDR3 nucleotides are TGTGCCAGCCGTTGGTCACTAGGGGCCGGGGAGCTGTTTTTT. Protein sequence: CASRWSLGAGELFF.

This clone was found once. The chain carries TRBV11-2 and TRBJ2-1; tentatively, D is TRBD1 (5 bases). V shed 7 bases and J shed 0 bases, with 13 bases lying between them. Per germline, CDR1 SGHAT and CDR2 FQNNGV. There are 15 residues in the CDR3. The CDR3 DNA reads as TGTGCCAGCACCCTAGGGGCCAGCTCCTACAATGAGCAGTTCTTC. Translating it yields CASTLGASSYNEQFF.

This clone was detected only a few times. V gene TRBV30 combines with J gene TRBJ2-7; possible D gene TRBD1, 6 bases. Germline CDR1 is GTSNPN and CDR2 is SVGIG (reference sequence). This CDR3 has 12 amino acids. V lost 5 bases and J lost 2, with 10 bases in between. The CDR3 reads CAWYRDTYEQYF. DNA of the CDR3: TGTGCCTGGTACAGGGACACCTACGAGCAGTACTTC.

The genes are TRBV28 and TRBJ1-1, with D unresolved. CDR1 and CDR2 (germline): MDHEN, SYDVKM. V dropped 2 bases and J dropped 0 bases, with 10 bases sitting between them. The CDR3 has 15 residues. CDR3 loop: CASSLPQGLNTEAFF. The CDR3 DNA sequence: TGTGCCAGCAGTTTACCCCAAGGCCTGAACACTGAAGCTTTCTTT. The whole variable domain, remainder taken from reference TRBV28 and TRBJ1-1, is DVKVTQSSRYLVKRTGEKVFLECVQDMDHENMFWYRQDPGLGLRLIYFSYDVKMKEKGDIPEGYSVSREKKERFSLILESASTNQTSMYLCASSLPQGLNTEAFFGQGTRLTVV.

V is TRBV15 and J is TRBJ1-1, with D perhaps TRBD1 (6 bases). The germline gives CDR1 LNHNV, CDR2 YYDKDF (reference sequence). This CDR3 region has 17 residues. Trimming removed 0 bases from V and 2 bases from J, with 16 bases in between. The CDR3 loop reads CATSRDGWGTSNTEAFF. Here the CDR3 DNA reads TGTGCCACCAGCAGAGACGGTTGGGGGACATCCAACACTGAAGCTTTCTTT.

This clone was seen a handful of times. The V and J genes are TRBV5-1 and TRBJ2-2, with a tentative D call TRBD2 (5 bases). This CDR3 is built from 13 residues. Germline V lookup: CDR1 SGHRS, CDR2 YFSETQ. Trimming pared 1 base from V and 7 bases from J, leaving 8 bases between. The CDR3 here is CASSLRGGGELFF. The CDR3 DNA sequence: TGCGCCAGCAGCTTGCGGGGTGGCGGGGAGCTGTTTTTT. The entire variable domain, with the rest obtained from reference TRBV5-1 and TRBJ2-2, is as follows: KAGVTQTPRYLIKTRGQQVTLSCSPISGHRSVSWYQQTPGQGLQFLFEYFSETQRNKGNFPGRFSGRQFSNSRSEMNVSTLELGDSALYLCASSLRGGGELFFGEGSRLTVL.

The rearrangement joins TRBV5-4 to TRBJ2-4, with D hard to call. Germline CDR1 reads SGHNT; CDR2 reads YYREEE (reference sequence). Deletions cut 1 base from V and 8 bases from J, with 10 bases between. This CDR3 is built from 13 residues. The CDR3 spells CASSLWASDIQYF. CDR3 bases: TGTGCCAGCAGCTTGTGGGCATCTGACATTCAGTACTTC.